This T cell receptor beta chain was sequenced during a study of blood T cells in healthy people across ages. Study-wide results and limits: Among T cells, TCR beta diversity per million cells dropped roughly linearly as age rose.

Healthy Russian Caucasian donors spanned ages about 6 to 100 years. In each sample, at least 7 million PBMCs were isolated. A second about 7 to 12 cycle PCR used barcoded and J-beta primers. TCRdb reprocessed the 5' RACE reads via MiXCR and lists one record per CDR3 protein. The table has about 1.6 million distinct CDR3 sequences, roughly 32% seen once; the top ten hold 11%. The V end was cut by 6 bases, the J end by 7 bases, with 22 bases between. Germline V CDR1 and CDR2: SQVTM, ANQGSEA. The CDR3 contains 14 residues. This clonotype has a count of ten or more. Its antigen is undetermined. Sequencing input: blood. The sequence derives from a woman aged 25 to 39 in good health. The chain employs TRBV29-1 and TRBJ2-7; D tentatively fits TRBD1 or TRBD2 (6 bases each). Written as DNA, the CDR3 is TGCAGCGTACAGAAGGGGGGAAGAGGTGGGGAGCAGTACTTC. Translation: CSVQKGGRGGEQYF.